This TCR beta chain was captured by sequencing in a study of regulatory T cells in long-lasting Graves disease. Time point: newly diagnosed GD, antithyroid drugs for less than 3 months. Extracted RNA from PBMCs served as the source of the TCR library. Trimming left V 2 bases short and J 5 bases short, with 12 bases between. The germline CDR1 and CDR2 sequences are MDHEN and SYDVKM. The CDR3 loop spans 14 amino acids. For TCR beta, libraries came from iRepertoire HTBI primers and Arm-PCR of CDR3 regions. Using its own MiXCR run on the multiplex PCR reads, TCRdb lists one record per CDR3 protein. The profile shows 350,000 to 500,000 distinct CDR3 sequences, 16% of them singletons. Overall study findings and caveats: Less diverse TCR repertoires were seen in persistent Graves' patients than in newly diagnosed ones.

The sample holds many counts of this clonotype. Its antigen is not identified. These data were also reused for a study on T cells in Graves' hyperthyroidism and ophthalmopathy. That paper states: Among clonotypes expanded in thyroid above 0.001, most were also found in blood.

The source material was peripheral blood mononuclear cells (PBMCs), sampled at new diagnosis, from a patient treated with antithyroid drugs. The chain uses TRBV28 and TRBJ2-5; tentatively, D is TRBD1 (5 bases). The TCR sequence derives from a woman aged 30 to 39 with Graves disease. The CDR3 reads CASSLKGIRETQYF. The CDR3 DNA is TGTGCCAGCAGTTTAAAGGGGATTCGGGAGACCCAGTACTTC. The full variable domain, its missing parts supplied by reference TRBV28 and TRBJ2-5, is DVKVTQSSRYLVKRTGEKVFLECVQDMDHENMFWYRQDPGLGLRLIYFSYDVKMKEKGDIPEGYSVSREKKERFSLILESASTNQTSMYLCASSLKGIRETQYFGPGTRLLVL.